Below are 25 T cell receptor beta chains sequenced from a single sample in a study of technical replicates of blood from a handful of donors. Here immunoSEQ multiplex PCR was the method, and the copy in TCRdb shows in-frame clones only, minus some. The sample includes more than 65,000 clones, 91% seen only once; the top ten take 0.3% to 0.4%. The sample was T cells isolated from PBMCs. The receptors shown here come from a human donor in good health. Some clones in this sample may be carry-over from other donors' samples.

The chain joins TRBV27 to TRBJ1-4; possible D gene TRBD1, 5 bases. The CDR3 length is 17 residues. Germline CDR1 reads MNHEY; CDR2 reads SMNVEV (reference sequence). V gave up 5 bases and J gave up 0 bases, with 16 bases separating them. CDR3 region: CASSHRPDSATNEKLFF. The CDR3 region has the DNA TGTGCCAGCAGTCACCGACCTGACAGTGCAACTAATGAAAAACTGTTTTTT.

The sample holds a few counts of this clone. The chain carries TRBV30 and TRBJ2-7; 7 bases align to TRBD1. CDR3 length: 16 residues. Trimming took 6 bases from V and 6 from J; bases not matched to a gene: 20. Germline V gives CDR1 GTSNPN, CDR2 SVGIG (reference sequence). DNA for the CDR3: TGTGCCTGTTCTTTCCTTCCTACAGGGGTGGTCGGCGAGCAGTACTTC. This sequence encodes CACSFLPTGVVGEQYF. Using reference TRBV30 and TRBJ2-7 for the parts outside the CDR3, the full variable domain is SQTIHQWPATLVQPVGSPLSLECTVEGTSNPNLYWYRQAAGRGLQLLFYSVGIGQISSEVPQNLSASRPQDRQFILSSKKLLLSDSGFYLCACSFLPTGVVGEQYFGPGTRLTVT.

The chain combines TRBV18 with TRBJ1-4; a weak D match, TRBD1 (6 bases). This CDR3 spans 14 amino acids. Trimming took off 5 bases at V and 5 bases at J, with 12 bases between the two ends. Germline V gives CDR1 KGHSH, CDR2 LQKENI. This chain's CDR3 is CASSADSPNEKLFF. In DNA, the CDR3 is TGTGCCAGCTCAGCGGACAGCCCAAATGAAAAACTGTTTTTT.

V usage is TRBV28 and J usage is TRBJ2-5; D not resolved. Between the trimmed V and J ends, which lost 5 bases and 7 bases, there was a span of 14 bases. The germline V gene encodes CDR1 MDHEN and CDR2 SYDVKM. The CDR3 runs 13 residues. This chain's CDR3 is CASSTPQVRTQYF. CDR3 bases: TGTGCCAGCAGTACGCCGCAGGTTCGGACCCAGTACTTC.

V gene TRBV11-3 combines with J gene TRBJ2-1; weak D call: TRBD2 (6 bases). Trimming removed 3 bases at V and 5 bases at J, with 8 bases between. The V gene's germline CDR1 is SGHNT and CDR2 YENEEA. This CDR3 spans 13 amino acids. The CDR3 coding sequence is TGTGCCAGCAGCTTCGCGGGAAACAATGAGCAGTTCTTC. The encoded protein is CASSFAGNNEQFF.

The chain links TRBV27 to TRBJ2-7, with 9 bases matching TRBD2. Trimming removed 10 bases from V and 6 bases from J; junction bases left unmatched: 10. From germline, CDR1 is MNHEY and CDR2 SMNVEV (reference sequence). This CDR3 has 13 amino acids. Here the CDR3 DNA reads TGTGCCACCCGAGCGGGAGGAACTCCCGAGCAGTACTTC. Its translation is CATRAGGTPEQYF.

The chain employs TRBV5-5 and TRBJ1-4; 9 bases line up with TRBD1. CDR1 SGHKS and CDR2 YYEKEE come from the germline V gene (reference sequence). This CDR3 is 16 amino acids long. V trimming: 4 bases; J trimming: 11 bases; junction bases outside the gene matches: 15. The DNA for the CDR3 is TGTGCCAGCAGCCAGGACACGGGGACAGGGAGCCGGAAACTGTTTTTT. Protein product: CASSQDTGTGSRKLFF.

V is TRBV5-1 and J is TRBJ1-4; TRBD1 agrees at 7 bases. Germline V CDR1 and CDR2: SGHRS, YFSETQ. V trimming: 1 base; J trimming: 7 bases; junction bases outside the gene matches: 4. The CDR3 contains 14 residues. The CDR3 here is CASSLMQGGEKLFF. CDR3 bases: TGCGCCAGCAGCTTGATGCAGGGGGGTGAAAAACTGTTTTTT.

This clone was seen only once. The chain recombines TRBV11-2 with TRBJ1-2; 9 nucleotides match TRBD1. CDR3 length: 17 residues. Germline assignment: CDR1 SGHAT and CDR2 FQNNGV. Trimming at V came to 0 bases and at J to 4 bases, leaving 9 bases not matched to a gene. DNA of the CDR3: TGTGCCAGCAGCTTAGATCCGTCCGGGACAGGGAGCTATGGCTACACCTTC. Protein sequence: CASSLDPSGTGSYGYTF.

This clone was detected once. J is TRBJ1-1 and V is TRBV7-9; TRBD1 matches at 8 bases. V lost 7 bases, J lost 0 bases, and 7 bases stayed unmatched. This CDR3 contains 15 residues. Germline V gene lookup returns CDR1 SEHNR and CDR2 FQNEAQ (reference sequence). CDR3 sequence reads: CASTSQGGMNTEAFF. In DNA, the CDR3 is TGTGCCAGCACTTCACAGGGGGGGATGAACACTGAAGCTTTCTTT.

The chain has TRBV5-4 and TRBJ2-7; TRBD1 is a possible D gene (7 bases). Trimming shortened V by 6 bases and J by 3 bases, and 19 bases separated the two germline ends. This CDR3 has 15 amino acids. CDR1 and CDR2 (germline): SGHNT, YYREEE (reference sequence). The CDR3 bases are TGTGCCAGCACCTTTACAGGGGCCGGGGGCTACGAGCAGTACTTC. It codes for CASTFTGAGGYEQYF.

The rearrangement uses TRBV18 and TRBJ2-7, with 7 bases fitting TRBD2. Germline-derived CDR1 and CDR2 are KGHSH and LQKENI. V lost 2 bases and J lost 3; bases outside the gene matches: 4. This CDR3 is built from 14 residues. The CDR3 is CASSPLASGYEQYF. The CDR3 DNA is TGTGCCAGCTCACCATTAGCTAGCGGCTACGAGCAGTACTTC. Drawing the rest from reference TRBV18 and TRBJ2-7, the complete variable domain is NAGVMQNPRHLVRRRGQEARLRCSPMKGHSHVYWYRQLPEEGLKFMVYLQKENIIDESGMPKERFSAEFPKEGPSILRIQQVVRGDSAAYFCASSPLASGYEQYFGPGTRLTVT.

The chain joins TRBV10-3 to TRBJ1-2; no reliable D call. The CDR3 extends over 13 amino acids. CDR1 is ENHRY, CDR2 SYGVKD, per germline. V dropped 0 bases and J dropped 3 bases, with 5 bases sitting between them. The CDR3 nucleotides read TGTGCCATCAGTGAGTCTGTAGACTATGGCTACACCTTC. Its translation: CAISESVDYGYTF.

This rearrangement joins TRBV29-1 to TRBJ2-1, with D possibly TRBD2 on 5 matching bases. The germline V and J ends were trimmed by 4 bases and 6 bases, with 19 bases remaining between them. The V gene's germline CDR1 is SQVTM and CDR2 ANQGSEA. This CDR3 spans 15 amino acids. For the CDR3, the DNA is TGCAGCGTTGGACTAAGGGCCCTTGGCACCAATGAGCAGTTCTTC. It yields the protein CSVGLRALGTNEQFF.

The rearrangement uses TRBV5-1 and TRBJ2-1, with 8 positions matching TRBD2. Germline-derived CDR1 and CDR2 are SGHRS and YFSETQ. The CDR3 has 14 residues. Germline trimming cut 2 bases from V and 7 bases from J; bases unmatched to any gene: 5. The CDR3 protein is CASSFGTSVNEQFF. The DNA of the CDR3 is TGCGCCAGCAGCTTCGGGACTAGTGTTAATGAGCAGTTCTTC.

The chain uses TRBV6-5 and TRBJ1-3; 7 nucleotides match TRBD1. This CDR3 region has 15 residues. CDR1 and CDR2 from the germline V gene are MNHEY and SVGAGI. Trimming removed 5 bases from V and 1 base from J; junction bases left unmatched: 5. In DNA form, the CDR3 reads TGTGCCAGCAGTAACTACAGGGGTTCTGGAAACACCATATATTTT. As protein: CASSNYRGSGNTIYF.

The chain links TRBV7-9 to TRBJ2-7; D uncertain. CDR1 and CDR2 from the germline V gene are SEHNR and FQNEAQ (reference sequence). This CDR3 contains 11 residues. V was clipped by 6 bases and J by 3 bases, with 6 bases between them. In DNA, the CDR3 is TGTGCCAGCAGTCCCGTCTACGAGCAGTACTTC. Translated, it gives CASSPVYEQYF.

This chain links TRBV9 with TRBJ2-5; unclear D gene. In germline, CDR1 is SGDLS, CDR2 YYNGEE. V was shortened by 1 base and J by 4 bases, with 8 bases between the two germline ends. The CDR3 is 13 residues long. CDR3 in DNA: TGTGCCAGCAGCGTACGCCTCGGAGAGACCCAGTACTTC. This codes for CASSVRLGETQYF.

The rearrangement uses TRBV7-9 and TRBJ1-2, with D uncertain. The length of the CDR3 is 11 residues. Germline values: CDR1 SEHNR, CDR2 FQNEAQ (reference sequence). CDR3 sequence (DNA): TGTGTATGTCTTGCGGGCAACGGCTACACCTTC. This encodes CVCLAGNGYTF.

This clone was seen only once. V is TRBV28 and J is TRBJ2-2; D remains ambiguous. Germline lookup yields CDR1 MDHEN and CDR2 SYDVKM. The CDR3 is 12 amino acids. V was trimmed by 5 bases and J by 7 bases, leaving 8 bases between them. The CDR3 DNA sequence: TGTGCCAGCAGTCCCCCTCTCGGGGAGCTGTTTTTT. Translating it yields CASSPPLGELFF.

The chain uses TRBV29-1 and TRBJ1-2; a weak D match, TRBD1 (5 bases). The CDR3 totals 15 residues. V gave up 3 bases and J gave up 4 bases, with 18 bases separating them. Germline CDR1 SQVTM, CDR2 ANQGSEA. The CDR3 DNA is TGCAGCGTTGAGTCGCAGGGTTTTTCCTTCTATGGCTACACCTTC. Its translation: CSVESQGFSFYGYTF.

The chain is built from TRBV28 and TRBJ2-3; 13 bases fit TRBD2. The CDR3 has 19 amino acids. Germline values: CDR1 MDHEN, CDR2 SYDVKM. V was clipped by 3 bases and J by 1 base; unmatched bases: 10. For the CDR3, the DNA is TGTGCCAGCAGTTTTGGGGGACTAGCGGGGACGCACGGCACAGATACGCAGTATTTT. This translates into CASSFGGLAGTHGTDTQYF.

V usage is TRBV5-1 and J usage is TRBJ2-2, with 9 bases identical to TRBD1. The CDR3 sequence is 15 residues long. The germline V gene has CDR1 SGHRS and CDR2 YFSETQ. The V segment lost 4 bases and the J segment 7 bases; nucleotides outside the gene matches: 8. The CDR3 DNA is TGCGCCAGCAGCATAACAGGGGGCGGTCTCGGGGAGCTGTTTTTT. Translated: CASSITGGGLGELFF.

The rearrangement joins TRBV19 to TRBJ2-3; the match to TRBD1 covers 7 bases. The V segment lost 4 bases and the J segment 4 bases; nucleotides outside the gene matches: 14. This CDR3 region has 17 residues. Germline CDR1 reads LNHDA; CDR2 reads SQIVND (reference sequence). CDR3 nucleotides: TGTGCCAGTAGTAGTTGGGACAGTTATTTTAGGGCAGATACGCAGTATTTT. Its translation: CASSSWDSYFRADTQYF.

This clone was seen once. CDR3 region: CASSLISGLSSYEQYF. DNA of the CDR3: TGTGCCAGCAGCTTAATTAGCGGGCTCTCCTCCTACGAGCAGTACTTC. This chain connects TRBV7-6 to TRBJ2-7; 7 bases are a match to TRBD2. The J segment lost 0 bases and the V segment lost 2 bases, leaving 7 bases of the junction unmatched. CDR1 and CDR2 (germline): SGHVS, FNYEAQ. This CDR3 region has 16 residues.